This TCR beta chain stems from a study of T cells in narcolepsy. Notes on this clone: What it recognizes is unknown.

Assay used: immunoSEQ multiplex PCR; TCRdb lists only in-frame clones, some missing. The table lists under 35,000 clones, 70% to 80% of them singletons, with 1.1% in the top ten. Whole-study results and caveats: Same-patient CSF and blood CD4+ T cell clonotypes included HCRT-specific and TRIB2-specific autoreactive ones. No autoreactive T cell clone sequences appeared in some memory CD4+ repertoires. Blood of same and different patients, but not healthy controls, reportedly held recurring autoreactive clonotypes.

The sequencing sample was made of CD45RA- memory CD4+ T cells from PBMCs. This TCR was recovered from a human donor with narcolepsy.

The CDR3 loop reads CASSTGGTGANEQFF. CDR3 DNA sequence: TGTGCCAGCAGTACAGGGGGGACGGGAGCTAATGAGCAGTTCTTC. This chain uses TRBV5-4 with TRBJ2-1, with 8 nucleotides matching TRBD1. Germline V gene data show CDR1 as SGHNT and CDR2 as YYREEE (reference sequence). Trimming cost V 5 bases and J 7 bases; bases outside gene matches: 11. The CDR3 extends over 15 amino acids.